This T cell receptor beta chain was identified during a study of T cell repertoires in cytomegalovirus infection (dated by TCRdb to 2018 to 2020). With respect to the entire study: Because public TCR beta signatures pointed to carriage of CMV infection together with the matching HLA type, the HLA type of each donor mattered for the analysis.

The instrument was an Illumina HiSeq 1500. In TCRdb, the public reads were trimmed at Q25 with fastp and aligned with MiXCR, with productive beta chains retained. CDR3 protein duplicates are merged, each entry listing the most common genes and DNA. Within this sample are around 550,000 distinct CDR3 sequences, with around a quarter of them counted one time only. The biggest ten clones account for approximately 13% of the sample. The CDR3 covers 14 residues, taking in both the cysteine and the phenylalanine. The sequence is cut down to CDR3 DNA, 42 bases in frame from base 1. The germline V gene provides CDR1 MNHNS and CDR2 SASEGT. V is pared back by 5 bases and J by 5 bases, with 13 bases lying between the germline termini. The full study reports these points: Carriers of CMV infection plus the relevant HLA type were discriminated by the cumulative frequency of public TCR beta family members in the study cohort and in an independent roughly 350-donor cohort. The ex vivo response was dominated by HLA-C-restricted CMV-specific TCR beta clonotypes, and the single most frequent clonotype in two of eight donors was supplied by these HLA-C-restricted clonotypes.

This clonotype has only a few counts. The antigen it recognizes is unknown. Base qualities are missing; no much larger clone stands one base away. The sequenced material came from PBMCs. The V and J segments used are TRBV6-1 and TRBJ1-5; a tentative D match to TRBD1 spans 5 bases. This clonotype originated in a human donor in good health (CMV status not recorded). Some clones in this sample may be carry-over from other donors' samples. The DNA sequence reads TGTGCCAGCAGTTACCCCTTGGGGGATCAGCCCCAGCATTTT. Its amino acids are CASSYPLGDQPQHF.